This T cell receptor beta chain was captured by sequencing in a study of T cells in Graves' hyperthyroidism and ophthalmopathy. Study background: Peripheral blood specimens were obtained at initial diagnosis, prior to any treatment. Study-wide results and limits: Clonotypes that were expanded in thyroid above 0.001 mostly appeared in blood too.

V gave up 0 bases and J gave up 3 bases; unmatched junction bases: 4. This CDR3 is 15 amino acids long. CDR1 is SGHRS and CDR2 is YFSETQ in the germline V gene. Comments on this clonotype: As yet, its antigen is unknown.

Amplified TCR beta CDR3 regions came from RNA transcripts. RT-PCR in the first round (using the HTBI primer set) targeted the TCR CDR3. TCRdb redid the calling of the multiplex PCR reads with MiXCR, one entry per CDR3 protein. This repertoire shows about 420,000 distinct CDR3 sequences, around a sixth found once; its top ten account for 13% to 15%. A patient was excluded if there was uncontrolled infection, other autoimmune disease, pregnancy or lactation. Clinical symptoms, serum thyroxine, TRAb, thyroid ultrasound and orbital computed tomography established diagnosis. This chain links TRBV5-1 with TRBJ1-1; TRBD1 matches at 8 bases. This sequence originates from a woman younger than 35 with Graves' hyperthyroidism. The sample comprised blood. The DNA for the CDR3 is TGCGCCAGCAGCTTGGAGGCCAGGGGGCACACTGAAGCTTTCTTT. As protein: CASSLEARGHTEAFF.